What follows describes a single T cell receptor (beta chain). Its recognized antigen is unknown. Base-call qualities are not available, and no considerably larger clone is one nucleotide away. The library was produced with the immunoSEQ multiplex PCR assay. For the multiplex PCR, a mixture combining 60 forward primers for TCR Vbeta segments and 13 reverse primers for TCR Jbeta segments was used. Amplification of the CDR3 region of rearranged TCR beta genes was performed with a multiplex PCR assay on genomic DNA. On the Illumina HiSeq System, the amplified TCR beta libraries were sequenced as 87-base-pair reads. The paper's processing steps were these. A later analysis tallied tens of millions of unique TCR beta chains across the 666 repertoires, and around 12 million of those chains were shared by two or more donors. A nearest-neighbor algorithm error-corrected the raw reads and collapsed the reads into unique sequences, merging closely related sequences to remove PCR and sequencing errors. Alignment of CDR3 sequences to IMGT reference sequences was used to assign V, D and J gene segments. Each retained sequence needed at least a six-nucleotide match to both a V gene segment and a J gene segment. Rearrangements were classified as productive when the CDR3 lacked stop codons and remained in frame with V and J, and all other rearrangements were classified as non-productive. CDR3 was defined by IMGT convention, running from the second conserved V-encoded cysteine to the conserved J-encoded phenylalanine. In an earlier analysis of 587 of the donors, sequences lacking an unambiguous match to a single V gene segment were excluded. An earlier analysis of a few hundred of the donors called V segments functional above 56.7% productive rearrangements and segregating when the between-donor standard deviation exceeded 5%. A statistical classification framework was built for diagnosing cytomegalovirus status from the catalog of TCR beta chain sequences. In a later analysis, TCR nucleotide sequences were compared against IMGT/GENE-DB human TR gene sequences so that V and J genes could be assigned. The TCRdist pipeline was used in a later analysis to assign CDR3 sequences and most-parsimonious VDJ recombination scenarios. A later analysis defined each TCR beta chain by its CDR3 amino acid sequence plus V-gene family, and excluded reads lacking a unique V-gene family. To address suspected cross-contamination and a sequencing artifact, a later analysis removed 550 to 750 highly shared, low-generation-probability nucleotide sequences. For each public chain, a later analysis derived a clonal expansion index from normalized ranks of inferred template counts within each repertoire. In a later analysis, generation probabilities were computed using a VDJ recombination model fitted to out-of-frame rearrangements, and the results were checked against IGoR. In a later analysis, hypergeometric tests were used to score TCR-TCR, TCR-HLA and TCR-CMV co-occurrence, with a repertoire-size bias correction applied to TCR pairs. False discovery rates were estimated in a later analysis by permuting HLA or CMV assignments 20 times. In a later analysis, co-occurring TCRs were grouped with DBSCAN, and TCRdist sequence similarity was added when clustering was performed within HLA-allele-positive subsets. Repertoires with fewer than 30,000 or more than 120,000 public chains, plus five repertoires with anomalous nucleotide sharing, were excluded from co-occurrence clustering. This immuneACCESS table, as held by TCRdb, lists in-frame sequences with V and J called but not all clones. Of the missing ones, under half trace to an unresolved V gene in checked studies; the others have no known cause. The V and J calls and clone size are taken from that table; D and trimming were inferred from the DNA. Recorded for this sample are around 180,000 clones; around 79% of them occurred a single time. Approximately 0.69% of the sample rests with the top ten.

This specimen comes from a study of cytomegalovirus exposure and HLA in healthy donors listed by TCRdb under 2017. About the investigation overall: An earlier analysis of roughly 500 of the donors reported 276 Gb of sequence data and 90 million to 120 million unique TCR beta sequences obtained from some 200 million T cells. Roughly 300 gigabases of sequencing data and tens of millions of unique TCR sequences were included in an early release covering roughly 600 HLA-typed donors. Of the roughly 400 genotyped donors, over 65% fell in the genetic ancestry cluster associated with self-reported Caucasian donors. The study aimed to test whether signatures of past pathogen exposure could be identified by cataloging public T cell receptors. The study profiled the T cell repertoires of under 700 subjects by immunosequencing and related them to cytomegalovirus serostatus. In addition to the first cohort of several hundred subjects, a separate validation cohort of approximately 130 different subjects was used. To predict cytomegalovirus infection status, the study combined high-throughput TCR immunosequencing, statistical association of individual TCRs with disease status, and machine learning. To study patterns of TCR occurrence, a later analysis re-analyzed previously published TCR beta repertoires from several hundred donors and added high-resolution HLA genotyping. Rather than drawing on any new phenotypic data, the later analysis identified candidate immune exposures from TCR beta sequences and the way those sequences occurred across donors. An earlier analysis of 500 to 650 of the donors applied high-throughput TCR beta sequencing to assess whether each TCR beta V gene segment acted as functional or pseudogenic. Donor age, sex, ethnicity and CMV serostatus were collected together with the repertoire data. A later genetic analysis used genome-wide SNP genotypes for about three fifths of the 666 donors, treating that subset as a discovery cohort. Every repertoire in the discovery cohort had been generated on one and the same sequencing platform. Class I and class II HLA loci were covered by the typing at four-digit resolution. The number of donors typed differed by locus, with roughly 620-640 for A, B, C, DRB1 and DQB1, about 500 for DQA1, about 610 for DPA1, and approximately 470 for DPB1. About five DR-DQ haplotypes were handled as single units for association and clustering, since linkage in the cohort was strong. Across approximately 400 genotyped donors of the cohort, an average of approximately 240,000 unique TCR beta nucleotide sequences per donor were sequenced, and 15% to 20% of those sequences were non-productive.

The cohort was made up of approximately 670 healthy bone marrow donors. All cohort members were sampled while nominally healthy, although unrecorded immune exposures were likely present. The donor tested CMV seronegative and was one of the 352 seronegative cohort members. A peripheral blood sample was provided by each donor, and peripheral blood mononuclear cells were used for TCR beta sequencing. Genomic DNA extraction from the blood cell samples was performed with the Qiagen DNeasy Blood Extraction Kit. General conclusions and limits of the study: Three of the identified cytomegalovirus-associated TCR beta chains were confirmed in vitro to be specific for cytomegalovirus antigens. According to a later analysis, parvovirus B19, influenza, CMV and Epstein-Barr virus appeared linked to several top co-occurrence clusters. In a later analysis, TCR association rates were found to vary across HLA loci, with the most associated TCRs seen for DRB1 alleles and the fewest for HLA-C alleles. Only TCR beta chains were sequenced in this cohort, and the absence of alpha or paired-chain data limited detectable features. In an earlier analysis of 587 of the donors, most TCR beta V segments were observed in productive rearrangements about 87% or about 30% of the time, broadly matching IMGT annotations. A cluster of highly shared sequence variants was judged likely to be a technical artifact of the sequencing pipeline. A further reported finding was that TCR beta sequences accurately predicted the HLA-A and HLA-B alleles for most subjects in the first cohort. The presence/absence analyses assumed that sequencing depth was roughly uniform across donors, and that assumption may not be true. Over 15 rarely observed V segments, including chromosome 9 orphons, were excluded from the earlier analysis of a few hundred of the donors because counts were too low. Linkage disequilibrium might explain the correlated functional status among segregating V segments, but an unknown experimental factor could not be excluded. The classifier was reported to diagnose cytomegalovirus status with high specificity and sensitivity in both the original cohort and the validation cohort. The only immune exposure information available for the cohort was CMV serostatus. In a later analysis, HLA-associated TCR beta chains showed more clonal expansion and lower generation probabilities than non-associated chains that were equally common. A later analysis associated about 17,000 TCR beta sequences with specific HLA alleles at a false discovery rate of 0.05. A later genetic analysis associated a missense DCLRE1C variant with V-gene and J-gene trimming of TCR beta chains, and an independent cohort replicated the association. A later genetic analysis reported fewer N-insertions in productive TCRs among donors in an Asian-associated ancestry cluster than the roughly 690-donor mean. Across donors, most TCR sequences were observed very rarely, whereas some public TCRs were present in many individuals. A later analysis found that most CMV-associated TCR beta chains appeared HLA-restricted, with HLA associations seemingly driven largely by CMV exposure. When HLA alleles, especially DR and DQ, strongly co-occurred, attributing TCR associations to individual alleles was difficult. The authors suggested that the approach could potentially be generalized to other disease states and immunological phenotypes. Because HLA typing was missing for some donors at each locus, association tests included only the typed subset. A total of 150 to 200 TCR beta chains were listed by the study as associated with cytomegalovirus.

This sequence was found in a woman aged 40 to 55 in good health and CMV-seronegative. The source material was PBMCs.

The CDR3 protein sequence reads: CACRVGGQQYF. The base sequence is TGTGCCTGCCGGGTGGGGGGTCAGCAGTACTTC. The V gene is TRBV30 and the J gene is TRBJ2-7, and the D gene may be TRBD2, 6 bases matching. The CDR3 measures 11 amino acids from cysteine to phenylalanine. CDR3 DNA only is kept here, 33 bases in frame from base 1. The germline V gene (reference sequence) sets CDR1 to GTSNPN and CDR2 to SVGIG. V was cut back by 6 bases and J by 8 bases, leaving a gap of 14 bases between them.